This T cell receptor beta chain derives from a study of vaccination effects on CD4 cells after COVID-19. Remarks on this clone: Its target is not known.

Subsequent to a culture period of more than 8 days, CD4+ T cells were isolated. The person's infection with SARS-CoV-2, confirmed by PCR, took place between March and December 2020. BNT162b2 vaccine or mRNA-1273 vaccine was given to participants in two doses. Half the medium was replaced with IL-2 medium on days 3 and 7. Germline trimming cut 8 bases from V and 4 bases from J; bases unmatched to any gene: 8. The CDR3 is made up of 15 amino acids. Germline V CDR1 and CDR2: MGHRA, YSYEKL. Clones were read by immunoSEQ multiplex PCR, and TCRdb kept only the in-frame ones, dropping some. This table has tens of thousands of clones, around 72% appearing once.

The rearrangement joins TRBV4-1 to TRBJ1-1; 12 nucleotides align to TRBD1. This sequence originates from a human donor who had a prior SARS-CoV-2 infection. The material was CD4+ T cells from PBMCs cultured without peptide, obtained after COVID-19 vaccination. CDR3 DNA sequence: TGCGCCAGCCGGGACAGGGGGCAAGGGATCACTGAAGCTTTCTTT. Protein sequence: CASRDRGQGITEAFF.